The 21 T cell receptor beta chains reported below all come from one sample, sequenced in a study of blood T cell repertoires in COVID-19. Profiled with immunoSEQ multiplex PCR; TCRdb holds only in-frame clones, not every one. The table lists more than 150,000 clones, roughly 82% of them singletons, with approximately 10% in the top ten. The sequenced sample consisted of PBMCs or T cells enriched from blood (not recorded which). The receptors stem from a middle-aged man who had recovered from COVID-19.

The J gene is TRBJ2-5, the V gene TRBV18; D is uncertain. The germline V gene has CDR1 KGHSH and CDR2 LQKENI. CDR3 length equals 14 residues. Trimming took off 5 bases at V and 1 base at J, with 11 bases between the two ends. The CDR3 coding sequence is TGTGCCAGCTCATTTCAGGCAGCCCAAGAGACCCAGTACTTC. It codes for CASSFQAAQETQYF.

The V gene is TRBV7-2, the J gene TRBJ1-1; a weak D match, TRBD1 (6 bases). The CDR3 sequence is 15 residues long. V shed 4 bases and J shed 3 bases, with 15 bases lying between them. The germline gives CDR1 SGHTA, CDR2 FQGNSA. The CDR3 sequence: CASSSQGQGYTEAFF. CDR3 DNA sequence: TGTGCCAGCAGCTCCCAGGGGCAGGGGTACACTGAAGCTTTCTTT.

The chain combines TRBV11-2 with TRBJ1-1, with 7 bases aligning to TRBD1. This CDR3 region has 14 residues. V shed 1 base, J shed 1 base, and the junction held 0 bases outside the gene matches. Germline V gene data show CDR1 as SGHAT and CDR2 as FQNNGV. Written as DNA, the CDR3 is TGTGCCAGCAGCTTAGGACAGGGGAACACTGAAGCTTTCTTT. As protein: CASSLGQGNTEAFF.

The chain joins TRBV6-2 or TRBV6-3 to TRBJ2-1; D is undetermined. CDR1 is MNHEY, CDR2 SVGEGT, per germline. The CDR3 is made up of 15 amino acids. Trimming cost V 2 bases and J 7 bases, with 15 bases left between them. The CDR3 region has the DNA TGTGCCAGCAGTTACGGCCCCGCCTGGTCTAATGAGCAGTTCTTC. Its protein is CASSYGPAWSNEQFF.

The chain uses TRBV19 and TRBJ1-1; TRBD1 matches at 7 bases. This CDR3 region has 15 residues. V gave up 7 bases and J gave up 6 bases; unmatched junction bases: 14. CDR1 and CDR2 from the germline V gene are LNHDA and SQIVND (reference sequence). CDR3 DNA: TGTGCCAGTATTAACAGGGGAAGGGGCCCAGCTGAAGCTTTCTTT. It encodes CASINRGRGPAEAFF.

The genes are TRBV28 and TRBJ1-5, with TRBD1 identical over 7 bases. Per the germline V gene, CDR1 is MDHEN and CDR2 is SYDVKM. V gave up 5 bases and J gave up 5 bases; unmatched junction bases: 6. This CDR3 has 14 residues. The CDR3 sequence: CASSQDRIDQPQHF. In DNA form, the CDR3 reads TGTGCCAGCAGTCAGGACAGGATAGATCAGCCCCAGCATTTT.

V gene TRBV5-4 combines with J gene TRBJ1-1, with D possibly being TRBD1 (6 bases). The CDR3 spans 15 residues. The germline V gene has CDR1 SGHNT and CDR2 YYREEE (reference sequence). Between the trimmed V and J ends, which lost 1 base and 0 bases, there was a span of 10 bases. The CDR3 sequence: CASSLQGTMNTEAFF. CDR3 nucleotide sequence: TGTGCCAGCAGCTTGCAGGGGACCATGAACACTGAAGCTTTCTTT.

The chain uses TRBV2 and TRBJ1-4; D ambiguous. The CDR3 is made up of 15 amino acids. Deletions cut 7 bases from V and 5 bases from J, with 17 bases between. CDR1 and CDR2 (germline): SNHLY, FYNNEI. The CDR3 sequence: CASKPGDGRNEKLFF. CDR3 DNA sequence: TGTGCCAGCAAACCTGGAGACGGAAGAAATGAAAAACTGTTTTTT.

The chain employs TRBV5-5 and TRBJ1-1; D gene unclear. Germline V gene sequence: CDR1 SGHKS, CDR2 YYEKEE (reference sequence). CDR3 length: 14 residues. Trimming stripped 4 bases from V and 0 bases from J, with 10 bases between. Written as DNA, the CDR3 is TGTGCCAGCAGCCCCCGAGCGATGAACACTGAAGCTTTCTTT. It translates to CASSPRAMNTEAFF.

V and J are TRBV4-2 and TRBJ2-6; D gene ambiguous. The V gene's germline CDR1 is LGHNA and CDR2 YNFKEQ. The CDR3 has 18 amino acids. V lost 0 bases and J lost 0, with 12 bases in between. Written as DNA, the CDR3 is TGTGCCAGCAGCCAAGATACAGTCAGGTCCTCTGGGGCCAACGTCCTGACTTTC. It encodes CASSQDTVRSSGANVLTF.

This clone was seen only once. This chain links TRBV3-1 (or the pseudogene TRBV3-2) with TRBJ2-7; weak D call: TRBD2 (7 bases). Per the germline V gene, CDR1 is LGHDT and CDR2 is YNNKEL (reference sequence). V dropped 0 bases and J dropped 3 bases, with 18 bases sitting between them. This CDR3 comprises 17 residues. CDR3 amino acids: CASSQDIGGESFYEQYF. The CDR3 DNA reads as TGTGCCAGCAGCCAAGATATAGGGGGGGAGTCCTTCTACGAGCAGTACTTC.

The chain recombines TRBV29-1 with TRBJ1-2; tentatively, D is TRBD1 (6 bases). The CDR3 loop spans 12 amino acids. The V end was cut by 0 bases, the J end by 5 bases, with 7 bases between. CDR1 and CDR2 from the germline V gene are SQVTM and ANQGSEA. The CDR3 region is CSVEDRGYGYTF. DNA for the CDR3: TGCAGCGTTGAAGACAGGGGATATGGCTACACCTTC.

This clone was seen more than once but under ten times. The chain employs TRBV5-4 and TRBJ1-6; TRBD1 matches at 7 bases. From germline, CDR1 is SGHNT and CDR2 YYREEE (reference sequence). The CDR3 is 15 amino acids. J lost 2 bases, V lost 4 bases, and 3 bases had no gene match. The CDR3 sequence: CASSRTGAYNSPLHF. Here the CDR3 DNA reads TGTGCCAGCAGCAGGACAGGAGCCTATAATTCACCCCTCCACTTT.

The chain links TRBV2 to TRBJ2-2; 7 bases are a match to TRBD2. CDR3 length equals 16 residues. V lost 4 bases, J lost 4 bases, and 9 bases stayed unmatched. The germline V gene encodes CDR1 SNHLY and CDR2 FYNNEI. This CDR3 reads CASSGTSNRGTGELFF. The DNA for the CDR3 is TGTGCCAGCAGTGGGACTAGTAACCGGGGCACCGGGGAGCTGTTTTTT.

V usage is TRBV7-6 and J usage is TRBJ2-7; D gene ambiguous. The CDR3 length is 15 residues. V lost 5 bases to trimming and J lost 4 bases, with 18 bases between them. Germline lookup yields CDR1 SGHVS and CDR2 FNYEAQ. The CDR3 DNA sequence: TGTGCCAGCAGCCCGACCAGAGGCCCCCTATACGAGCAGTACTTC. Its translation: CASSPTRGPLYEQYF.

This clone was found a few times. The gene calls are TRBV5-4 and TRBJ2-1; 11 bases agree with TRBD1. V lost 0 bases, J lost 5 bases, and 1 base stayed unmatched. CDR3 length: 15 amino acids. Germline lookup yields CDR1 SGHNT and CDR2 YYREEE (reference sequence). The CDR3, as DNA: TGTGCCAGCAGCTTGGTGGGACAGGGGGACAATGAGCAGTTCTTC. This encodes CASSLVGQGDNEQFF. Variable domain in full (rest from reference TRBV5-4 and TRBJ2-1): ETGVTQSPTHLIKTRGQQVTLRCSSQSGHNTVSWYQQALGQGPQFIFQYYREEENGRGNFPPRFSGLQFPNYSSELNVNALELDDSALYLCASSLVGQGDNEQFFGPGTRLTVL.

The V and J genes are TRBV5-1 and TRBJ1-2; 8 bases align to TRBD1. The V gene's germline CDR1 is SGHRS and CDR2 YFSETQ. V gave up 4 bases and J gave up 3 bases; unmatched junction bases: 5. The CDR3 covers 14 residues. The CDR3 DNA is TGCGCCAGCAGCATCGGACAGGGAGACTATGGCTACACCTTC. Translation gives CASSIGQGDYGYTF.

The J gene is TRBJ1-2, the V gene TRBV7-8; a weak D match, TRBD1 (5 bases). Trimming took 4 bases from V and 0 from J, leaving 12 bases between them. The CDR3 has 15 residues. CDR1 and CDR2 from the germline V gene are SGHVS and FQNEAQ. CDR3 loop: CASSSTGASNYGYTF. The CDR3 DNA follows: TGTGCCAGCAGCTCAACAGGCGCCTCTAACTATGGCTACACCTTC.

The chain links TRBV5-1 to TRBJ2-7; TRBD1 is a possible D gene (5 bases). V lost 0 bases to trimming and J lost 1 base, with 20 bases between them. Germline V CDR1 and CDR2: SGHRS, YFSETQ. This CDR3 region has 18 residues. The CDR3 bases are TGCGCCAGCAGCTTGGCTGGGCCCGGCAGGGCCGATTCCTACGAGCAGTACTTC. Its protein is CASSLAGPGRADSYEQYF.

The J gene is TRBJ2-7, the V gene TRBV15; tentative D call: TRBD2 (5 bases). The CDR3 is made up of 16 amino acids. Germline V gene sequence: CDR1 LNHNV, CDR2 YYDKDF (reference sequence). V shed 0 bases and J shed 3 bases, with 15 bases lying between them. The CDR3 loop is CATSRDQPAGYYEQYF. The CDR3, as DNA: TGTGCCACCAGCAGAGATCAACCGGCGGGTTACTACGAGCAGTACTTC. Looking up the rest from reference TRBV15 and TRBJ2-7 gives the full variable domain: DAMVIQNPRYQVTQFGKPVTLSCSQTLNHNVMYWYQQKSSQAPKLLFHYYDKDFNNEADTPDNFQSRRPNTSFCFLDIRSPGLGDTAMYLCATSRDQPAGYYEQYFGPGTRLTVT.

The rearrangement uses TRBV10-3 and TRBJ2-1; 9 nucleotides line up with TRBD1. The CDR3 totals 15 residues. The junction had 5 bases not matched to a gene; V was cut back by 0 bases and J by 8 bases. Germline CDR1 is ENHRY and CDR2 is SYGVKD. The CDR3 reads CAISESQQGADEQFF. The CDR3 nucleotides read TGTGCCATCAGTGAGTCGCAACAGGGGGCCGATGAGCAGTTCTTC.